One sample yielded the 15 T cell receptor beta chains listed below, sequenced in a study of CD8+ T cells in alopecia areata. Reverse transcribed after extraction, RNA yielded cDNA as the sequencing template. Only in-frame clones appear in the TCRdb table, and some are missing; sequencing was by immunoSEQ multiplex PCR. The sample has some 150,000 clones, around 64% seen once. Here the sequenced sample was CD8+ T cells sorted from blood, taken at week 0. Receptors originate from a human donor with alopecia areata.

The CDR3 sequence is CATSRDFTDTQYF. Here the CDR3 DNA reads TGTGCCACCAGCAGAGATTTCACAGATACGCAGTATTTT. The chain joins TRBV15 to TRBJ2-3; D not resolved. Germline V lookup: CDR1 LNHNV, CDR2 YYDKDF (reference sequence). V was shortened by 0 bases and J by 2 bases, with 3 bases between the two germline ends. The CDR3 length is 13 residues. The whole variable domain, filled in from reference TRBV15 and TRBJ2-3, reads DAMVIQNPRYQVTQFGKPVTLSCSQTLNHNVMYWYQQKSSQAPKLLFHYYDKDFNNEADTPDNFQSRRPNTSFCFLDIRSPGLGDTAMYLCATSRDFTDTQYFGPGTRLTVL.

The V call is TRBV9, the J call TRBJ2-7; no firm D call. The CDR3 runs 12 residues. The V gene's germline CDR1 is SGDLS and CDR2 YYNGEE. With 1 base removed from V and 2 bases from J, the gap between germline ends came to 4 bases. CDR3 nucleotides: TGTGCCAGCAGCGTAACCCCCTACGAGCAGTACTTC. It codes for CASSVTPYEQYF.

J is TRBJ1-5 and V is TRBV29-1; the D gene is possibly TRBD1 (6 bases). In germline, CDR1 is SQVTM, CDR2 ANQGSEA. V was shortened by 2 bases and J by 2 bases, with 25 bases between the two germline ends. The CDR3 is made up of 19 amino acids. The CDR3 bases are TGCAGCGTTGAACGGTTGTTAGGGGGGATAGGGGTTGGCAATCAGCCCCAGCATTTT. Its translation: CSVERLLGGIGVGNQPQHF.

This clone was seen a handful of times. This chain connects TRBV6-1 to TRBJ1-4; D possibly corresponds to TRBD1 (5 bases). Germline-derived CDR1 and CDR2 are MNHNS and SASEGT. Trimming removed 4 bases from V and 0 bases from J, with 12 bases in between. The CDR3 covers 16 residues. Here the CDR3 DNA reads TGTGCCAGCAGTGGATGGGGACTGGCAACTAATGAAAAACTGTTTTTT. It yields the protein CASSGWGLATNEKLFF.

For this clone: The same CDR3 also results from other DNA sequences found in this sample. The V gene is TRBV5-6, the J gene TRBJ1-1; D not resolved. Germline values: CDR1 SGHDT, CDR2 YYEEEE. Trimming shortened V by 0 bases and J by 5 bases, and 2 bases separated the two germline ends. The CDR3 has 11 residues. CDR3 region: CASSLATEAFF. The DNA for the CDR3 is TGTGCCAGCAGCTTGGCTACTGAAGCTTTCTTT.

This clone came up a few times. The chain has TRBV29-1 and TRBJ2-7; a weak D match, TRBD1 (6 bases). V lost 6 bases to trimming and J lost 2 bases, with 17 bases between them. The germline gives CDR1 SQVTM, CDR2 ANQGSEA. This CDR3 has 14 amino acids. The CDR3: CSVETWGQTYEQYF. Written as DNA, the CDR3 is TGCAGCGTCGAGACGTGGGGACAAACCTACGAGCAGTACTTC.

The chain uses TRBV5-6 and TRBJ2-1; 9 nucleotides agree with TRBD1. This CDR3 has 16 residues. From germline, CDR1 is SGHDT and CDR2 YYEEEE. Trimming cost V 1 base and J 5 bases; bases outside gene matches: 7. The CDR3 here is CASSLLGQGIHNEQFF. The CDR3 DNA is TGTGCCAGCAGCTTGCTCGGACAGGGGATTCACAATGAGCAGTTCTTC.

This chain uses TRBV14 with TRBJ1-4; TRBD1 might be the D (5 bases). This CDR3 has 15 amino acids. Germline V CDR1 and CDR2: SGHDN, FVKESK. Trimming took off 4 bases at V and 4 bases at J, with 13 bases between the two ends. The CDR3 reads CASSPGRTHNEKLFF. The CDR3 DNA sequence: TGTGCCAGCAGCCCGGGACGGACGCATAATGAAAAACTGTTTTTT.

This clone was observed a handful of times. The CDR3: CASSSGHLREKLFF. As DNA, the CDR3 is TGTGCCAGCAGTTCGGGACATCTGAGGGAAAAACTGTTTTTT. The chain links TRBV27 to TRBJ1-4; possible D gene TRBD1, 6 bases. Germline loops: CDR1 MNHEY, CDR2 SMNVEV (reference sequence). CDR3 length equals 14 residues. Trimming pared 4 bases from V and 8 bases from J, leaving 14 bases between.

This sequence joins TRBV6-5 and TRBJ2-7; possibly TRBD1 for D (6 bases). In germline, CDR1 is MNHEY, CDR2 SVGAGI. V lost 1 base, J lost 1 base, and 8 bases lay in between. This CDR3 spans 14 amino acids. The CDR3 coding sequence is TGTGCCAGCAGTTACTATCAGGGGTCCTACGAGCAGTACTTC. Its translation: CASSYYQGSYEQYF.

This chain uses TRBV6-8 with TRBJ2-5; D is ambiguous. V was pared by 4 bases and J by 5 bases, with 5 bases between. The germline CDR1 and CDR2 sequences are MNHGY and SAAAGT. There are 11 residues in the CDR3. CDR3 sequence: CASSFMETQYF. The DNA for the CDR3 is TGTGCCAGCAGTTTTATGGAGACCCAGTACTTC.

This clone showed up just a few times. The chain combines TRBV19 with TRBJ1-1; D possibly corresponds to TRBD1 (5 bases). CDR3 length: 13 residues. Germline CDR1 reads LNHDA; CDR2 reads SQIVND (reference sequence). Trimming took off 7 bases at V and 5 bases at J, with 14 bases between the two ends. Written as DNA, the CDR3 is TGTGCCAGTACCCCGGGGGGGATGACTGAAGCTTTCTTT. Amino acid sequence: CASTPGGMTEAFF. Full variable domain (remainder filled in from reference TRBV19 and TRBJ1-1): DGGITQSPKYLFRKEGQNVTLSCEQNLNHDAMYWYRQDPGQGLRLIYYSQIVNDFQKGDIAEGYSVSREKKESFPLTVTSAQKNPTAFYLCASTPGGMTEAFFGQGTRLTVV.

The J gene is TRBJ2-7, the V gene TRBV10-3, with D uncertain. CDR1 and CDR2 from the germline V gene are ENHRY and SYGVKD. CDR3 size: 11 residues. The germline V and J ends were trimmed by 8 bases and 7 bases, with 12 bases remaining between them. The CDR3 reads CAIRVGLEQYF. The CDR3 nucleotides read TGTGCCATCCGGGTGGGGTTGGAGCAGTACTTC.

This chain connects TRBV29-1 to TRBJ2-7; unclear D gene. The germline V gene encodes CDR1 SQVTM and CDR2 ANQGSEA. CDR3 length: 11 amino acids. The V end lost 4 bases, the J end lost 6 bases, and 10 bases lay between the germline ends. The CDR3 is CSVVLDGEQYF. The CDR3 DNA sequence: TGCAGCGTTGTCCTTGACGGCGAGCAGTACTTC.

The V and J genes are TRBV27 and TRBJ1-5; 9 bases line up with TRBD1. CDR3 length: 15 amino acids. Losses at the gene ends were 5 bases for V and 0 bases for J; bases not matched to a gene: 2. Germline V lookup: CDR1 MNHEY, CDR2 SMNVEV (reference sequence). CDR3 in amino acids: CASSDRGNSNQPQHF. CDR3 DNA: TGTGCCAGCAGTGACAGGGGGAATAGCAATCAGCCCCAGCATTTT.